A single sample is the source of the 19 T cell receptor beta chains below, sequenced in a study of long-term antiretroviral therapy in people with HIV. Survey-level immunoSEQ v3.0 assays were run. Sequencing used immunoSEQ multiplex PCR; TCRdb keeps in-frame clones, though not all of them. The sample has around 20,000 clones; roughly 79% are singletons. Sequences were derived from unsorted PBMCs, sampled 2.2 years after starting antiretroviral therapy. Receptors were obtained from a man aged 45-65 years with HIV.

This chain connects TRBV4-3 to TRBJ1-4; 11 positions match TRBD1. CDR3 length: 17 residues. Germline loops: CDR1 LGHNA, CDR2 YSLEER. V dropped 5 bases and J dropped 4; count of bases not matched to a gene: 9. The CDR3 here is CASSFWTGGEGNEKLFF. The CDR3 region has the DNA TGCGCCAGCAGCTTCTGGACAGGGGGCGAGGGTAATGAAAAACTGTTTTTT.

This clone was counted between two and nine times. The chain has TRBV14 and TRBJ1-6; D gene ambiguous. Germline V gives CDR1 SGHDN, CDR2 FVKESK. The CDR3 runs 16 residues. Trimming removed 0 bases from V and 6 bases from J, with 12 bases in between. The CDR3 coding sequence is TGTGCCAGCAGCCAAGATCCTGATCCTCGTAATTCACCCCTCCACTTT. It is translated as CASSQDPDPRNSPLHF.

The V call is TRBV9, the J call TRBJ1-5; no definite D call. Germline CDR1 reads SGDLS; CDR2 reads YYNGEE. The length of the CDR3 is 14 residues. V was cut by 0 bases and J by 1 base, with 5 bases left in between. In nucleotides, the CDR3 is TGTGCCAGCAGCGTAGGGGAAAGCAATCAGCCCCAGCATTTT. It translates to CASSVGESNQPQHF.

CDR3 nucleotide sequence: TGTGCCAGCAGTTTATTGAGGTTTGGCTACACCTTC. Its translation is CASSLLRFGYTF. The chain combines TRBV28 with TRBJ1-2; no reliable D call. Trimming removed 1 base at V and 7 bases at J, with 7 bases between. CDR1 and CDR2 (germline): MDHEN, SYDVKM. The CDR3 spans 12 residues.

The V gene is TRBV7-8, the J gene TRBJ2-2, with 7 bases matching TRBD2. There are 15 residues in the CDR3. The junction had 3 bases not matched to a gene; V was cut back by 3 bases and J by 2 bases. Germline CDR1 and CDR2: SGHVS and FQNEAQ. The CDR3 sequence is CASSFSGSNTGELFF. In nucleotides, the CDR3 is TGTGCCAGCAGCTTTAGCGGGTCAAACACCGGGGAGCTGTTTTTT. The variable domain in full, with the rest retrieved from reference TRBV7-8 and TRBJ2-2, is GAGVSQSPRYKVAKRGQDVALRCDPISGHVSLFWYQQALGQGPEFLTYFQNEAQLDKSGLPSDRFFAERPEGSVSTLKIQRTQQEDSAVYLCASSFSGSNTGELFFGEGSRLTVL.

This rearrangement joins TRBV7-2 to TRBJ2-1; 8 bases are a match to TRBD1. The CDR3 extends over 15 amino acids. The germline V gene encodes CDR1 SGHTA and CDR2 FQGNSA. The junction had 3 bases not matched to a gene; V was cut back by 5 bases and J by 0 bases. CDR3 loop: CASSTGTGSYNEQFF. CDR3 coding DNA: TGTGCCAGCAGCACCGGGACAGGCTCCTACAATGAGCAGTTCTTC.

The chain is built from TRBV7-9 and TRBJ2-7; D unresolved. This CDR3 has 14 amino acids. The germline V gene has CDR1 SEHNR and CDR2 FQNEAQ (reference sequence). The V and J ends lost 3 bases and 2 bases respectively, with 11 bases between them. CDR3 in DNA: TGTGCCAGCAGCTTTGTTGGAACAGCCTACGAGCAGTACTTC. It translates to CASSFVGTAYEQYF.

The chain carries TRBV11-3 and TRBJ2-7, with a possible D match to TRBD1 (5 bases). There are 14 residues in the CDR3. CDR1 and CDR2 from the germline V gene are SGHNT and YENEEA. V lost 1 base to trimming and J lost 3 bases, with 10 bases between them. CDR3 sequence reads: CASSLGPGHYEQYF. The CDR3 DNA reads TGTGCCAGCAGCTTAGGTCCAGGGCACTACGAGCAGTACTTC.

V and J are TRBV6-1 and TRBJ1-6, with 7 positions matching TRBD1. The CDR3 totals 13 residues. The trim removed 7 bases at V and 7 bases at J, leaving 4 bases unmatched. Germline V CDR1 and CDR2: MNHNS, SASEGT. The CDR3 protein is CASIVTGNSPLHF. The CDR3 DNA reads as TGTGCCAGCATAGTGACAGGGAATTCACCCCTCCACTTT.

The CDR3 reads CASSLDRATQYF. The CDR3 DNA is TGTGCCAGCAGCTTAGATCGGGCGACCCAGTACTTC. The rearrangement joins TRBV7-9 to TRBJ2-5; no clear D. Germline V gene lookup returns CDR1 SEHNR and CDR2 FQNEAQ (reference sequence). The CDR3 covers 12 residues. The V end was cut by 1 base, the J end by 7 bases, with 7 bases between.

The V call is TRBV7-3, the J call TRBJ2-2; a weak D match, TRBD1 (6 bases). With 4 bases removed from V and 2 bases from J, the gap between germline ends came to 11 bases. Germline CDR1 reads SGHTA; CDR2 reads FQGTGA. This CDR3 comprises 15 residues. CDR3: CASSSGTLNTGELFF. The CDR3 DNA reads as TGTGCCAGCAGCTCCGGGACACTCAACACCGGGGAGCTGTTTTTT.

The chain combines TRBV11-2 with TRBJ2-1, with TRBD2 matching over 8 bases. Trimming took 1 base from V and 0 from J; bases not matched to a gene: 5. This CDR3 spans 17 amino acids. CDR1 and CDR2 (germline): SGHAT, FQNNGV. The chain's CDR3 is CASSLVGLAGSYNEQFF. The CDR3 coding sequence is TGTGCCAGCAGCTTAGTTGGACTAGCCGGCTCCTACAATGAGCAGTTCTTC.

The chain recombines TRBV5-1 with TRBJ2-2; the match to TRBD1 covers 8 bases. This CDR3 comprises 15 residues. Germline CDR1 is SGHRS and CDR2 is YFSETQ. With V trimmed by 6 bases and J by 0 bases, 4 bases remained unmatched. The CDR3 reads CASTTGQANTGELFF. In DNA, the CDR3 is TGCGCCAGCACCACGGGACAGGCGAACACCGGGGAGCTGTTTTTT.

This chain uses TRBV14 with TRBJ1-1, with D uncertain. The CDR3 sequence is 14 residues long. Germline V lookup: CDR1 SGHDN, CDR2 FVKESK. V was shortened by 3 bases and J by 0 bases, with 8 bases between the two germline ends. The CDR3 is CASSQRHLNTEAFF. CDR3 nucleotides: TGTGCCAGCAGCCAGAGACATCTGAACACTGAAGCTTTCTTT.

This chain links TRBV10-3 with TRBJ2-2, with D perhaps matching TRBD1 or TRBD2 (6 bases each). The germline CDR1 and CDR2 sequences are ENHRY and SYGVKD. V lost 1 base to trimming and J lost 6 bases, with 9 bases between them. This CDR3 contains 14 residues. The CDR3: CAISEWGAPGELFF. CDR3 nucleotides: TGTGCCATCAGTGAGTGGGGGGCTCCCGGGGAGCTGTTTTTT.

The V gene is TRBV5-1, the J gene TRBJ2-2; 13 bases fit TRBD2. The CDR3 has 16 residues. Per germline, CDR1 SGHRS and CDR2 YFSETQ. Trimming cost V 5 bases and J 2 bases; bases outside gene matches: 3. The DNA of the CDR3 is TGCGCCAGCAGTCGACTAGCGGGGGGCAACACCGGGGAGCTGTTTTTT. The encoded protein is CASSRLAGGNTGELFF.

This chain uses TRBV19 with TRBJ2-5, with D perhaps matching TRBD1 (8 bases). Between the trimmed V and J ends, which lost 5 bases and 2 bases, there was a span of 18 bases. CDR3 length: 16 residues. CDR1 LNHDA and CDR2 SQIVND come from the germline V gene (reference sequence). CDR3 sequence reads: CASSSRTGRVQETQYF. The CDR3, as DNA: TGTGCCAGTAGTTCCCGGACAGGGAGGGTACAAGAGACCCAGTACTTC.

The rearrangement uses TRBV19 and TRBJ2-6; possible D gene TRBD2, 6 bases. Germline V gene data show CDR1 as LNHDA and CDR2 as SQIVND (reference sequence). Trimming shortened V by 5 bases and J by 4 bases, and 12 bases separated the two germline ends. The CDR3 is made up of 15 amino acids. CDR3 DNA sequence: TGTGCCAGTAGTCGGGGGTCCGCGGGGGCCAACGTCCTGACTTTC. This sequence encodes CASSRGSAGANVLTF.

The count of this clone is one. The rearrangement joins TRBV4-3 to TRBJ2-3; 12 nucleotides align to TRBD2. The J segment lost 7 bases and the V segment lost 1 base, leaving 3 bases of the junction unmatched. Germline lookup yields CDR1 LGHNA and CDR2 YSLEER. The CDR3 runs 15 residues. Here the CDR3 DNA reads TGCGCCAGCAGCCAAGTACTAGCGGGGGGTTATACGCAGTATTTT. This sequence encodes CASSQVLAGGYTQYF.